A single sample is the source of the 32 T cell receptor beta chains below, sequenced in a study of control samples from healthy donors and cancer patients. Sequencing was performed with immunoSEQ multiplex PCR; in TCRdb, only in-frame clones are kept and a portion is missing. Of about 120,000 clones listed, around 93% were seen once; the top ten hold 2% to 2.5%. The sample consisted of blood. The receptors shown here come from a woman aged 45 to 65 in good health.

The chain links TRBV21-1 to TRBJ2-2; the DNA was not used to check the table's D call, TRBD2. TRBV21-1 corresponds to a pseudogene. CDR3 length: 16 residues. The CDR3 spells CASSKAASGGHGELFF. CDR3 sequence (DNA): TGTGCCAGCAGCAAAGCGGCTAGCGGGGGCCACGGGGAGCTGTTTTTT.

V usage is TRBV30 and J usage is TRBJ1-6; D is possibly TRBD1 (5 bases). Germline assignment: CDR1 GTSNPN and CDR2 SVGIG (reference sequence). This CDR3 comprises 14 residues. V shed 2 bases and J shed 7 bases, with 12 bases lying between them. The CDR3 protein is CAWSRQGGNSPLHF. The CDR3 DNA is TGTGCCTGGAGTAGGCAGGGAGGAAATTCACCCCTCCACTTT.

The chain links TRBV19 to TRBJ1-1; 7 bases line up with TRBD1. V shed 5 bases, J shed 3 bases, and the junction held 6 bases outside the gene matches. The CDR3 runs to 14 residues. Germline CDR1 and CDR2: LNHDA and SQIVND (reference sequence). CDR3 nucleotides: TGTGCCAGTAGTCACAGGGGAAGGGACACTGAAGCTTTCTTT. Its translation: CASSHRGRDTEAFF. Full variable domain (missing parts from reference TRBV19 and TRBJ1-1): DGGITQSPKYLFRKEGQNVTLSCEQNLNHDAMYWYRQDPGQGLRLIYYSQIVNDFQKGDIAEGYSVSREKKESFPLTVTSAQKNPTAFYLCASSHRGRDTEAFFGQGTRLTVV.

V and J are TRBV29-1 and TRBJ2-5; 11 bases map to TRBD2. This CDR3 spans 14 amino acids. The V gene's germline CDR1 is SQVTM and CDR2 ANQGSEA. The V and J ends lost 6 bases and 5 bases, in that order; junction bases with no gene match: 8. Here the CDR3 DNA reads TGCAGCGTCCCGACTAGCGGGATTTGGGAGACCCAGTACTTC. Encoded protein: CSVPTSGIWETQYF.

This chain connects TRBV5-1 to TRBJ1-2, with D uncertain. This CDR3 has 14 amino acids. The germline gives CDR1 SGHRS, CDR2 YFSETQ. Trimming took 0 bases from V and 8 from J, leaving 14 bases between them. CDR3 sequence: CASSLASPGSGYTF. The CDR3 DNA reads as TGCGCCAGCAGCTTGGCATCCCCAGGATCCGGCTACACCTTC.

The chain uses TRBV19 and TRBJ1-1; maybe TRBD1 (5 bases). From germline, CDR1 is LNHDA and CDR2 SQIVND (reference sequence). Trimming cost V 4 bases and J 0 bases, with 9 bases left between them. The CDR3 is made up of 14 amino acids. CDR3 loop: CASSRTLLNTEAFF. CDR3 in DNA: TGTGCCAGTAGTAGGACACTATTGAACACTGAAGCTTTCTTT.

The rearrangement joins TRBV7-9 to TRBJ2-7; weak D call: TRBD2 (6 bases). Germline V lookup: CDR1 SEHNR, CDR2 FQNEAQ (reference sequence). V was cut by 3 bases and J by 4 bases, with 10 bases left in between. The CDR3 is 13 amino acids. The CDR3 coding sequence is TGTGCCAGCAGCTTTTTAGCGGTATACGAGCAGTACTTC. The encoded protein is CASSFLAVYEQYF.

This chain links TRBV6-1 with TRBJ2-2, with 9 bases aligning to TRBD1. CDR3 length equals 18 residues. The germline CDR1 and CDR2 sequences are MNHNS and SASEGT. V was clipped by 2 bases and J by 6 bases; unmatched bases: 13. The CDR3 loop reads CASSEYPGQGIISGELFF. CDR3 DNA sequence: TGTGCCAGCAGTGAATATCCGGGACAGGGTATTATTTCCGGGGAGCTGTTTTTT.

The count of this clone is one. The chain carries TRBV30 and TRBJ1-2; D perhaps matches TRBD1 (5 bases). Trimming removed 0 bases at V and 2 bases at J, with 16 bases between. The CDR3 is made up of 16 amino acids. The germline CDR1 and CDR2 sequences are GTSNPN and SVGIG (reference sequence). The CDR3: CAWSVISPGRNYGYTF. CDR3 coding DNA: TGTGCCTGGAGTGTTATTAGTCCAGGGCGGAACTATGGCTACACCTTC.

The chain carries TRBV5-4 and TRBJ1-2; D not resolved. The CDR3 contains 14 residues. V lost 2 bases, J lost 6 bases, and 14 bases lay in between. Germline V CDR1 and CDR2: SGHNT, YYREEE (reference sequence). Here the CDR3 reads CASSFIQNPHGYTF. In DNA form, the CDR3 reads TGTGCCAGCAGCTTCATACAGAATCCTCATGGCTACACCTTC.

This CDR3 is CASSIRSVKVSGTDTQYF. For the CDR3, the DNA is TGTGCCAGCAGCATAAGATCTGTCAAGGTCTCCGGCACAGATACGCAGTATTTT. This chain links TRBV27 with TRBJ2-3; D is undetermined. Trimming cost V 6 bases and J 1 base, with 23 bases left between them. This CDR3 has 18 amino acids. Germline V gene sequence: CDR1 MNHEY, CDR2 SMNVEV (reference sequence).

This clone was picked up one time. This chain links TRBV11-3 with TRBJ1-1; TRBD1 is a possible D gene (5 bases). V lost 1 base to trimming and J lost 1 base, with 10 bases between them. Germline V gene data show CDR1 as SGHNT and CDR2 as YENEEA. This CDR3 has 15 amino acids. The DNA for the CDR3 is TGTGCCAGCAGCTTAGGGGGCCGGGGGAACACTGAAGCTTTCTTT. It codes for CASSLGGRGNTEAFF.

V usage is TRBV27 and J usage is TRBJ2-3; perhaps TRBD2 as D (6 bases). The germline V gene has CDR1 MNHEY and CDR2 SMNVEV (reference sequence). CDR3 length equals 14 residues. The ends were cut back, 8 bases at V and 4 bases at J, with 16 bases in the middle. DNA of the CDR3: TGTGCCAGCCAAAATTGGGGAGGCGCAGATACGCAGTATTTT. Its protein is CASQNWGGADTQYF.

The chain uses TRBV20-1 and TRBJ1-2; 9 nucleotides align to TRBD1. CDR1 is DFQATT and CDR2 is SNEGSKA in the germline V gene (reference sequence). V shed 3 bases, J shed 4 bases, and the junction held 6 bases outside the gene matches. CDR3 length: 14 amino acids. DNA for the CDR3: TGCAGTGCTAGTCCCGGGACAGGGTTCTATGGCTACACCTTC. Protein product: CSASPGTGFYGYTF.

This sequence joins TRBV7-9 and TRBJ2-1; no clear D. Trimming pared 0 bases from V and 8 bases from J, leaving 8 bases between. CDR3 length equals 13 residues. Germline CDR1 reads SEHNR; CDR2 reads FQNEAQ (reference sequence). DNA of the CDR3: TGTGCCAGCAGCTTAGCCCCTGGCGATGAGCAGTTCTTC. Protein product: CASSLAPGDEQFF.

V is TRBV19 and J is TRBJ2-3, with 14 bases that match TRBD2. V trimming: 8 bases; J trimming: 0 bases; junction bases outside the gene matches: 1. CDR3 length: 15 residues. CDR1 is LNHDA and CDR2 is SQIVND in the germline V gene (reference sequence). Here the CDR3 DNA reads TGTGCCAGTCGGACTAGCGGGGGGAGCACAGATACGCAGTATTTT. Its translation: CASRTSGGSTDTQYF.

This chain links TRBV11-3 with TRBJ2-2; no definite D call. Trimming cost V 5 bases and J 3 bases, with 19 bases left between them. Germline CDR1 and CDR2: SGHNT and YENEEA. There are 17 residues in the CDR3. The CDR3 loop is CASSPESGRSHTGELFF. CDR3 sequence (DNA): TGTGCCAGCAGCCCTGAGTCAGGACGTAGTCACACCGGGGAGCTGTTTTTT. Supplemented by reference TRBV11-3 and TRBJ2-2, the full variable domain reads EAGVVQSPRYKIIEKKQPVAFWCNPISGHNTLYWYLQNLGQGPELLIRYENEEAVDDSQLPKDRFSAERLKGVDSTLKIQPAELGDSAVYLCASSPESGRSHTGELFFGEGSRLTVL.

This clone was seen just once. The chain has TRBV29-1 and TRBJ1-1; TRBD1 matches 10 bases. Germline CDR1 SQVTM, CDR2 ANQGSEA. This CDR3 has 12 residues. V dropped 6 bases and J dropped 5; count of bases not matched to a gene: 3. This chain's CDR3 is CSVGQGRTEAFF. CDR3 nucleotide sequence: TGCAGCGTGGGACAGGGGAGAACTGAAGCTTTCTTT.

J is TRBJ2-7 and V is TRBV30, with 8 positions matching TRBD2. The CDR3 runs to 16 residues. From germline, CDR1 is GTSNPN and CDR2 SVGIG (reference sequence). The V gene end was trimmed by 0 bases and the J gene end by 2 bases; junction bases not matched to a gene: 9. The CDR3 spells CAWSVSGTRTPYEQYF. CDR3 sequence (DNA): TGTGCCTGGAGTGTCTCCGGGACTAGGACTCCCTACGAGCAGTACTTC.

The rearrangement joins TRBV6-1 to TRBJ2-5; D is unclear. Trimming cost V 7 bases and J 5 bases, with 14 bases left between them. CDR3 length: 13 residues. Germline CDR1 MNHNS, CDR2 SASEGT. Written as DNA, the CDR3 is TGTGCCAGCACTCACGGGCTTACGGAGACCCAGTACTTC. It yields the protein CASTHGLTETQYF.

The genes are TRBV4-2 and TRBJ2-2; a weak D match, TRBD1 (5 bases). Germline lookup yields CDR1 LGHNA and CDR2 YNFKEQ. Trimming shortened V by 0 bases and J by 6 bases, and 11 bases separated the two germline ends. The CDR3 extends over 15 amino acids. The CDR3 coding sequence is TGTGCCAGCAGCCAAGATTTAGGGGCGCCCGGGGAGCTGTTTTTT. It translates to CASSQDLGAPGELFF.

The chain recombines TRBV2 with TRBJ1-5; no definite D call. Between the trimmed V and J ends, which lost 1 base and 7 bases, there was a span of 17 bases. The CDR3 totals 16 residues. CDR1 is SNHLY, CDR2 FYNNEI, per germline. The CDR3 protein is CASSEGASFRTQPQHF. For the CDR3, the DNA is TGTGCCAGCAGTGAAGGCGCGAGCTTCCGAACGCAGCCCCAGCATTTT.

The J gene is TRBJ2-7, the V gene TRBV11-2; D may be TRBD1 (6 bases). This CDR3 is built from 14 residues. Germline V gene sequence: CDR1 SGHAT, CDR2 FQNNGV. V was cut by 1 base and J by 3 bases, with 10 bases left in between. The CDR3 bases are TGTGCCAGCAGCTTAGTTGGCAGGGGCTACGAGCAGTACTTC. It is translated as CASSLVGRGYEQYF.

This clone was seen only a few times. The genes are TRBV4-2 and TRBJ2-7; D remains ambiguous. Per germline, CDR1 LGHNA and CDR2 YNFKEQ. This CDR3 comprises 14 residues. V lost 0 bases, J lost 0 bases, and 6 bases lay in between. The chain's CDR3 is CASSQDTSSYEQYF. The CDR3 DNA is TGTGCCAGCAGCCAAGATACGAGCTCCTACGAGCAGTACTTC.

The rearrangement uses TRBV3-1 (or the pseudogene TRBV3-2) and TRBJ2-7; D not certain. Deletions cut 1 base from V and 3 bases from J, with 13 bases between. This CDR3 region has 15 residues. The germline gives CDR1 LGHDT, CDR2 YNNKEL (reference sequence). The CDR3 DNA sequence: TGTGCCAGCAGCCAAGTCTTTGGGGTCAACTACGAGCAGTACTTC. Translation: CASSQVFGVNYEQYF.

V and J are TRBV15 and TRBJ1-4, with D possibly TRBD1 on 5 matching bases. CDR3 length: 15 amino acids. Deletions cut 5 bases from V and 5 bases from J, with 15 bases between. Germline V CDR1 and CDR2: LNHNV, YYDKDF (reference sequence). The CDR3 region has the DNA TGTGCCACCAGCTCTAGAGACAGACGCAATGAAAAACTGTTTTTT. Amino acid sequence: CATSSRDRRNEKLFF.

The CDR3 region has the DNA TGTGCCAGCAGCTTAGGGCAGGGGGAGGGCTACGAGCAGTACTTC. It translates to CASSLGQGEGYEQYF. The chain couples TRBV7-9 to TRBJ2-7; either TRBD1 or TRBD2 may fit D (7 bases each). Per germline, CDR1 SEHNR and CDR2 FQNEAQ (reference sequence). The CDR3 runs to 15 residues. V was shortened by 1 base and J by 3 bases, with 13 bases between the two germline ends.

Points on this clone: Within the sample, other DNA sequences also encode this same CDR3. The chain carries TRBV7-9 and TRBJ2-7; unclear D gene. Trimming took 1 base from V and 4 from J, leaving 5 bases between them. The CDR3 length is 12 residues. The germline CDR1 and CDR2 sequences are SEHNR and FQNEAQ (reference sequence). In DNA form, the CDR3 reads TGTGCCAGCAGCTTAGTCGGGTACGAGCAGTACTTC. As protein: CASSLVGYEQYF.

This clone was found once. Additional DNA sequences in this sample encode the identical CDR3. The chain carries TRBV2 and TRBJ2-5; 11 bases are a match to TRBD1. This CDR3 is built from 14 residues. After removal of 6 bases from V and 5 bases from J, the junction contained 5 bases not matched to a gene. Germline loops: CDR1 SNHLY, CDR2 FYNNEI. CDR3 sequence (DNA): TGTGCCAGCAGCGGACAGGGGGCGGGGGAGACCCAGTACTTC. Residues: CASSGQGAGETQYF.

With respect to this clone: Germline is not matched at one junction end, which may reflect a read error. Other DNA variants within this sample encode the same CDR3. V is TRBV5-4 and J is TRBJ1-3; the D is unclear. Per germline, CDR1 SGHNT and CDR2 YYREEE (reference sequence). The CDR3 consists of 15 residues. The CDR3 DNA reads as TGTGCCAGCAGCTTGGACCGCAACTCTGGGAACACCATATATTTT. Encoded protein: CASSLDRNSGNTIYF.

This clone showed up just once. Germline is not matched at one junction end, which may reflect a read error. The rearrangement uses TRBV7-9 and TRBJ2-7; TRBD2 aligns across 11 bases. Germline CDR1 reads SEHNR; CDR2 reads FQNEAQ (reference sequence). The CDR3 is 14 amino acids. The CDR3 protein is CASSLAGGVYEQYF. DNA of the CDR3: TGTGCCAGCAGCCTAGCGGGAGGTGTCTACGAGCAGTACTTC.

The rearrangement uses TRBV5-4 and TRBJ1-2; weak D call: TRBD1 (5 bases). CDR1 SGHNT and CDR2 YYREEE come from the germline V gene (reference sequence). V shed 2 bases and J shed 7 bases, with 12 bases lying between them. This CDR3 is 13 amino acids long. CDR3 coding DNA: TGTGCCAGCAGCTTAGGGGCAGGGCCTGGCTACACCTTC. Residues: CASSLGAGPGYTF.